Below, 11 T cell receptor beta chains from the same sample are listed, as sequenced in a study of T-cell memory formation after mild COVID-19. TCRdb processed the 5' RACE reads anew with MiXCR; each CDR3 protein has one entry. The repertoire holds approximately 560,000 distinct CDR3 sequences, approximately 15% seen once, with roughly 7.8% in the top ten. Specimen: PBMCs or a T cell subset sorted from them (not recorded which). Receptors were obtained from an adult woman who had mild COVID-19 (a few samples of this study predate the infection). Cell type and time point are not known.

This clonotype has more than one count but fewer than ten. The chain joins TRBV20-1 to TRBJ2-7, with D uncertain. CDR1 and CDR2 from the germline V gene are DFQATT and SNEGSKA (reference sequence). V dropped 2 bases and J dropped 2 bases, with 10 bases sitting between them. This CDR3 has 13 amino acids. The CDR3 sequence: CSARRLPAYEQYF. The CDR3 DNA follows: TGCAGTGCTAGACGCCTTCCCGCCTACGAGCAGTACTTC.

The V gene is TRBV5-1, the J gene TRBJ2-4; D is undetermined. Per the germline V gene, CDR1 is SGHRS and CDR2 is YFSETQ. V lost 0 bases and J 0 bases, leaving 7 bases between the germline ends. The CDR3 contains 15 residues. CDR3 sequence reads: CASSLEETAKNIQYF. CDR3 DNA sequence: TGCGCCAGCAGCTTGGAGGAAACAGCCAAAAACATTCAGTACTTC.

This clonotype was observed many times. The J gene is TRBJ2-1, the V gene TRBV11-3, with D possibly being TRBD2 (6 bases). The length of the CDR3 is 13 residues. CDR1 is SGHNT, CDR2 YENEEA, per germline. V gave up 2 bases and J gave up 6 bases, with 8 bases separating them. CDR3 sequence: CASSLFGGNEQFF. As DNA, the CDR3 is TGTGCCAGCAGCTTATTCGGGGGCAATGAGCAGTTCTTC.

This clonotype was picked up a small number of times. The V call is TRBV11-2, the J call TRBJ2-5; 13 bases are shared with TRBD2. The V gene end was trimmed by 4 bases and the J gene end by 5 bases; junction bases not matched to a gene: 7. This CDR3 has 16 amino acids. CDR1 is SGHAT, CDR2 FQNNGV, per germline. The CDR3 nucleotides read TGTGCCAGCAGCTCCCGGACTAGCGGGAGAGTTGAGACCCAGTACTTC. Amino acids: CASSSRTSGRVETQYF.

This clonotype was counted a few times. The CDR3 spells CAWKAEPQHF. In DNA, the CDR3 is TGTGCCTGGAAAGCAGAGCCCCAGCATTTT. The rearrangement joins TRBV30 to TRBJ1-5; D call uncertain. The CDR3 consists of 10 residues. V lost 4 bases to trimming and J lost 8 bases, with 6 bases between them. Germline V gene sequence: CDR1 GTSNPN, CDR2 SVGIG (reference sequence).

The genes are TRBV7-2 and TRBJ2-7; TRBD1 matches 7 bases. J gave up 3 bases and V 10 bases, and 12 bases lay outside the gene matches. Germline lookup yields CDR1 SGHTA and CDR2 FQGNSA. The CDR3 loop spans 14 amino acids. CDR3: CATRGPRDSYEQYF. CDR3 nucleotide sequence: TGTGCCACCCGTGGCCCCCGGGACAGCTACGAGCAGTACTTC.

This chain joins TRBV7-3 and TRBJ2-3, with 7 bases that match TRBD2. The J segment lost 7 bases and the V segment lost 4 bases, leaving 11 bases of the junction unmatched. The CDR3 spans 15 residues. Germline loops: CDR1 SGHTA, CDR2 FQGTGA. The CDR3 spells CASSSGGTAINTQYF. CDR3 DNA: TGTGCCAGCAGCTCCGGGGGGACCGCCATAAATACGCAGTATTTT.

This clonotype showed up just once. The chain couples TRBV13 to TRBJ1-6; 8 bases map to TRBD1. In germline, CDR1 is PRHDT, CDR2 FYEKMQ (reference sequence). This CDR3 has 14 amino acids. Trimming took 5 bases from V and 9 from J; bases not matched to a gene: 6. The CDR3 region is CASSPGQAASPLHF. For the CDR3, the DNA is TGTGCCAGCAGCCCGGGACAGGCCGCTTCACCCCTCCACTTT.

This chain uses TRBV6-2 or TRBV6-3 with TRBJ2-7; D possibly corresponds to TRBD1 (6 bases). The germline CDR1 and CDR2 sequences are MNHEY and SVGEGT. The CDR3 runs to 17 residues. V lost 4 bases, J lost 3 bases, and 22 bases lay in between. The CDR3: CASSLLPQGSTYYEQYF. CDR3 coding DNA: TGTGCCAGCAGTTTACTCCCGCAGGGGTCCACCTACTACGAGCAGTACTTC.

This clonotype was found many times. This sequence joins TRBV29-1 and TRBJ2-3; no definite D call. The CDR3 has 13 residues. Germline-derived CDR1 and CDR2 are SQVTM and ANQGSEA. The V gene lost 3 bases and the J gene lost 6 bases, with 13 bases spanning the gap. The CDR3 nucleotides read TGCAGCGTTGAGGAACCACCTAGGGATACGCAGTATTTT. Its translation is CSVEEPPRDTQYF.

This clonotype was picked up a small number of times. The chain links TRBV12-3 or TRBV12-4 to TRBJ1-1; D ambiguous. V was clipped by 1 base and J by 9 bases, with 9 bases between them. The CDR3 runs 12 residues. This CDR3 reads CASSLDGRKAFF. For the CDR3, the DNA is TGTGCCAGCAGTTTAGACGGGCGCAAAGCTTTCTTT.